What follows describes a single T cell receptor beta chain. The antigen is unknown. These data are taken from a study of monozygotic twins with cystic fibrosis. Looking at the study overall: Library input was around 3.1 micrograms of fragmented DNA, with about 15 PCR cycles.

General study findings and limits: Co-twins had the most similar V usage for 13 of 16 pairs, J for 8. Median Simpson clonality of roughly 0.01 suggested naive T cells predominated.

Assay: immunoSEQ multiplex PCR; the TCRdb copy retains only in-frame clones and omits some. The data show tens of thousands of clones, over 75% seen once. Trimming took 6 bases from V and 2 from J, leaving 10 bases between them. The CDR3 totals 13 residues. Germline CDR1 and CDR2: LNHDA and SQIVND (reference sequence). The TCR was taken from a girl aged 2-15 years with cystic fibrosis. Sequenced sample: blood. V gene TRBV19 combines with J gene TRBJ1-1; maybe TRBD1 (6 bases). The CDR3 DNA is TGTGCCAGTAGGTCGGGGGGCAACACTGAAGCTTTCTTT. Amino acid sequence: CASRSGGNTEAFF.